This T cell receptor (beta chain) was captured in a study of cytomegalovirus exposure and HLA in healthy donors. Germline V lookup: CDR1 SNHLY, CDR2 FYNNEI. V was cut by 1 base and J by 4 bases, with 13 bases left in between. The CDR3 sequence is 15 residues long. Notes on the study in general: In an earlier analysis, most TCR beta V segments were productive about 87% or about 30% of the time.

Worth noting for this clone: The antigen is unknown.

Primers included in the PCR were 60 Vbeta and 13 Jbeta primers. The assay was immunoSEQ multiplex PCR, and TCRdb's table has in-frame clones only and misses some. Of 97,000 or so clones in the sample, approximately 87% are singletons; the top ten hold around 2.6%. The sample comprised PBMCs. This receptor was obtained from a man in his forties or fifties in good health and CMV-seronegative. The rearrangement uses TRBV2 and TRBJ1-1; D is perhaps TRBD1 (5 bases). CDR3 DNA sequence: TGTGCCAGCAGTGAAGTCTTCAGGGATGCCACTGAAGCTTTCTTT. This codes for CASSEVFRDATEAFF.